These T cell receptor beta chains were read from a single sample in a study of T-cell reconstitution after alpha-beta-depleted transplantation in children. MiXCR, applied by TCRdb to the PCR reads, yields one record per CDR3 protein. The repertoire holds 700,000 to 850,000 distinct CDR3 sequences, with 15% to 20% as singletons. Sequences were derived from PBMCs, mostly from graft donor cells, sampled 360 days after TCRalphabeta/CD19-depleted stem cell transplant. All receptors derive from a male patient younger than 18 who had a stem cell transplant for acute lymphoblastic leukemia, so the T cells may come from the graft donor. Each CDR3 is given with its conserved first and last residue. D genes are given only for firm matches. The size field is filled for only some rows; it gives once, few, many or a size class.

.	TRBV14	TRBJ2-4	TRBD2	CASSHLSGRASNIQYF	TGTGCCAGCAGCCACCTTAGCGGGAGGGCCTCTAACATTCAGTACTTC
few	TRBV6-1	TRBJ2-3	TRBD2	CASSPPPSGLSTDTQYF	TGTGCCAGCAGTCCACCCCCTAGCGGCCTTTCCACAGATACGCAGTATTTT
.	TRBV12-3/TRBV12-4	TRBJ1-1	.	CASSFRVPRWTEAFF	TGTGCCAGCAGCTTTAGGGTCCCCCGATGGACTGAAGCTTTCTTT
many	TRBV7-9	TRBJ2-3	.	CASSLPLTDTQYF	TGTGCCAGCAGCTTGCCCCTTACAGATACGCAGTATTTT
few	TRBV11-1	TRBJ2-2	TRBD2	CASSFVTSGIVELFF	TGTGCCAGCAGCTTCGTGACTAGCGGGATAGTGGAGCTGTTTTTT
.	TRBV7-3	TRBJ1-5	TRBD1	CASSFRTGSYSNQPQHF	TGTGCCAGCAGCTTCCGGACAGGATCCTATAGCAATCAGCCCCAGCATTTT
.	TRBV7-9	TRBJ1-2	.	CASSLADRSGYTF	TGTGCCAGCAGCTTAGCCGACAGGAGTGGCTACACCTTC
.	TRBV12-3/TRBV12-4	TRBJ1-6	TRBD1	CASSSRGQRGSPLHF	TGTGCCAGCAGTTCCCGGGGACAGCGAGGGTCACCCCTCCACTTT
many	TRBV15	TRBJ2-1	TRBD2	CATSTLAGASNEQFF	TGTGCCACCAGCACCCTAGCGGGAGCGTCCAATGAGCAGTTCTTC
few	TRBV2	TRBJ2-5	.	CASAEDFQETQYF	TGTGCCTCAGCGGAGGACTTCCAAGAGACCCAGTACTTC
few	TRBV12-3/TRBV12-4	TRBJ2-1	.	CASSSPSLADYNEQFF	TGTGCCAGCAGTTCCCCTTCACTAGCAGACTACAATGAGCAGTTCTTC
.	TRBV29-1	TRBJ1-3	.	CSGADRVNTIYF	TGCAGCGGCGCGGACAGAGTAAACACCATATATTTT
.	TRBV5-1	TRBJ2-7	.	CASSGSAGAYVYEQYF	TGCGCCAGCAGCGGATCCGCCGGGGCCTACGTTTACGAGCAGTACTTC
.	TRBV19	TRBJ1-3	.	CASRRDKTILGNTIYF	TGTGCCAGTAGACGGGACAAGACAATCCTGGGAAACACCATATATTTT
.	TRBV2	TRBJ2-7	.	CASTGGTDYEQYF	TGTGCCTCCACCGGGGGAACGGACTACGAGCAGTACTTC
few	TRBV29-1	TRBJ2-5	.	CSVEDPFPRPETQYF	TGCAGCGTTGAAGATCCCTTTCCCCGCCCTGAGACCCAGTACTTC
once	TRBV3-1	TRBJ1-5	TRBD1	CATSLGQGGTQPQHF	TGTGCCACCAGCTTGGGACAGGGGGGGACTCAGCCCCAGCATTTT
few	TRBV20-1	TRBJ1-5	.	CSAREIRRRNQPQHF	TGCAGTGCTAGAGAGATCCGCAGACGCAATCAGCCCCAGCATTTT
many	TRBV7-2	TRBJ2-3	.	CASSLRPVNTQYF	TGTGCCAGCAGCTTAAGGCCGGTGAATACGCAGTATTTT
.	TRBV4-1	TRBJ2-1	TRBD2	CASSLHTGGVYNEQFF	TGCGCCAGCAGCCTTCATACTGGGGGGGTCTACAATGAGCAGTTCTTC
many	TRBV6-5	TRBJ1-1	.	CASSYRQGTTEAFF	TGTGCCAGCAGTTATCGTCAGGGGACGACTGAAGCTTTCTTT
.	TRBV11-1	TRBJ1-1	.	CASSLVWVQGRNTEAFF	TGTGCCAGCAGCTTAGTGTGGGTACAGGGTCGAAACACTGAAGCTTTCTTT
.	TRBV27	TRBJ2-5	.	CASSLSPGVSETQYF	TGTGCCAGCAGTTTAAGTCCGGGGGTATCAGAGACCCAGTACTTC
.	TRBV12-3/TRBV12-4	TRBJ2-7	.	CASSLASWYEQYF	TGTGCCAGCAGTTTAGCGTCGTGGTACGAGCAGTACTTC
.	TRBV20-1	TRBJ1-1	TRBD1	CSARDRGWTEAFF	TGCAGTGCCAGGGACAGGGGTTGGACTGAAGCTTTCTTT
.	TRBV13	TRBJ2-7	TRBD2	CASSLAGRAAQYF	TGTGCCAGCAGCTTAGCAGGGAGGGCTGCGCAGTACTTC
.	TRBV10-3	TRBJ1-5	.	CAIRQGSNQPQHF	TGTGCCATCAGACAGGGAAGCAATCAGCCCCAGCATTTT
.	TRBV11-2	TRBJ2-5	TRBD2	CASSLAIGTSFLRETQYF	TGTGCCAGCAGCCTGGCAATCGGGACTAGTTTTCTGAGAGAGACCCAGTACTTC
few	TRBV5-1	TRBJ2-1	TRBD2	CASTSIGTSNYNEQFF	TGCGCCAGCACCTCAATCGGGACTAGCAACTACAATGAGCAGTTCTTC
.	TRBV5-1	TRBJ2-3	TRBD2	CASSLDRLAGVGADTQYF	TGCGCCAGCAGCTTGGACCGACTAGCGGGAGTAGGCGCAGATACGCAGTATTTT
.	TRBV20-1	TRBJ2-4	.	CSARVGLLLAKNIQYF	TGCAGTGCTAGAGTCGGCCTACTTTTAGCCAAAAACATTCAGTACTTC
many	TRBV7-2	TRBJ2-4	.	CASSLGLGQNIQYF	TGTGCCAGCAGCTTAGGACTAGGCCAAAACATTCAGTACTTC
few	TRBV4-1	TRBJ2-2	TRBD2	CASSQDFSGMNTGELFF	TGCGCCAGCAGCCAAGACTTCAGCGGGATGAACACCGGGGAGCTGTTTTTT
.	TRBV9	TRBJ2-3	.	CASSVFRGAADTQYF	TGTGCCAGCAGCGTATTTAGGGGTGCGGCAGATACGCAGTATTTT
.	TRBV11-1	TRBJ2-3	TRBD2	CASSLAPRGLAGETPTDTQYF	TGTGCCAGCAGCTTAGCTCCGAGGGGACTAGCGGGAGAAACTCCCACAGATACGCAGTATTTT
many	TRBV27	TRBJ2-2	.	CASSLLGSTGELFF	TGTGCCAGCAGTTTATTGGGGAGCACCGGGGAGCTGTTTTTT
.	TRBV7-2	TRBJ2-5	TRBD2	CASSLGVGLARETQYF	TGTGCCAGCAGCTTAGGAGTTGGACTAGCCCGAGAGACCCAGTACTTC
.	TRBV20-1	TRBJ2-5	.	CSANGGPQETQYF	TGCAGTGCTAATGGGGGACCGCAAGAGACCCAGTACTTC
few	TRBV7-8	TRBJ2-7	.	CASSLVAGPDYEQYF	TGTGCCAGCAGCTTAGTAGCAGGCCCCGACTACGAGCAGTACTTC
.	TRBV9	TRBJ1-2	.	CASSVGAEGKFGYTF	TGTGCCAGCAGCGTAGGAGCGGAGGGAAAATTTGGCTACACCTTC